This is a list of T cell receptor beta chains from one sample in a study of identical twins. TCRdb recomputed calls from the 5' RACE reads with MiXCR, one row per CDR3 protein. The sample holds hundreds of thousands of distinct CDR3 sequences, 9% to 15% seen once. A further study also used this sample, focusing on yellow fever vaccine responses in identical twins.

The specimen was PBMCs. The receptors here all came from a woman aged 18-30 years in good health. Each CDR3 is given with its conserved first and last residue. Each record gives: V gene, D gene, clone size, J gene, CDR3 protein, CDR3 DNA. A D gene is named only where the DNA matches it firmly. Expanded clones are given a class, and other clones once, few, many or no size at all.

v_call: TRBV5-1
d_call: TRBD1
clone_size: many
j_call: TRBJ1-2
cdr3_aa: CASSLEPVTGGYGYTF
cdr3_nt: TGCGCCAGCAGCTTGGAACCCGTAACAGGGGGCTATGGCTACACCTTC

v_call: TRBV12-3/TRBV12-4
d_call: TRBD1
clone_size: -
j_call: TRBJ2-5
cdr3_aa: CATKRDRGETQYF
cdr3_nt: TGTGCCACAAAACGGGACAGGGGAGAGACCCAGTACTTC

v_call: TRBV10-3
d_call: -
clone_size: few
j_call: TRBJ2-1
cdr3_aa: CAISVGDNEQFF
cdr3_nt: TGTGCCATCTCGGTTGGCGACAATGAGCAGTTCTTC

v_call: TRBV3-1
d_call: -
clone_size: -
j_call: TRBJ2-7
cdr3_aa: CASSQTTSYEQYF
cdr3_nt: TGTGCCAGCAGCCAAACGACTAGCTACGAGCAGTACTTC

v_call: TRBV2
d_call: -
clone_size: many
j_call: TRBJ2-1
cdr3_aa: CASSETIWRSSYNEQFF
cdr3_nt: TGTGCCAGCAGTGAAACAATATGGCGGAGCTCCTACAATGAGCAGTTCTTC

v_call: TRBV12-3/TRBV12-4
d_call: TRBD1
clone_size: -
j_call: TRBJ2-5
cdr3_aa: CASSLSRTGVRF
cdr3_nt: TGTGCCAGCAGTTTAAGTAGGACAGGGGTCAGATTC

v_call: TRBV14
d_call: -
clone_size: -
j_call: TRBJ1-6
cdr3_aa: CASSQDRVRTYF
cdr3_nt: TGTGCCAGCAGCCAAGATCGCGTCAGGACTTACTTT

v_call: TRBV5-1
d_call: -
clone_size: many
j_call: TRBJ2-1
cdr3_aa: CASSPSSITRIWEQFF
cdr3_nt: TGCGCCAGCAGCCCCAGCTCGATAACTAGGATTTGGGAGCAGTTCTTC

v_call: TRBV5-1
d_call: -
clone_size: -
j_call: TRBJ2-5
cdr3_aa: CASSDPGTPGDQYF
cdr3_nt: TGCGCCAGCAGCGACCCCGGGACACCCGGAGACCAGTACTTC

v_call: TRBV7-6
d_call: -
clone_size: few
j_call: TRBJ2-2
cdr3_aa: CASSLIRGSNTGELFF
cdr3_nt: TGTGCCAGCAGCTTAATCAGGGGTTCAAACACCGGGGAGCTGTTTTTT

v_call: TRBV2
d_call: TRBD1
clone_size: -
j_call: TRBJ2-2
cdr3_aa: CASSLTPGTGTGELFF
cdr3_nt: TGTGCCAGCAGCCTCACTCCCGGGACAGGGACCGGGGAGCTGTTTTTT

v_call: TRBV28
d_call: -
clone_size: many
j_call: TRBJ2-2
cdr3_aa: CASSQLLTGELFF
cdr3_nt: TGTGCCAGCAGCCAACTCTTGACCGGGGAGCTGTTTTTT

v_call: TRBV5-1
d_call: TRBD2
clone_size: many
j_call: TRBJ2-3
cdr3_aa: CASRTGGPSTDTQYF
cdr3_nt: TGCGCCAGCCGCACGGGGGGGCCCAGCACAGATACGCAGTATTTT

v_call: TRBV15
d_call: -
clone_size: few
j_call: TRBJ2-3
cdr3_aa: CATSSRQGTGTGSDTQYF
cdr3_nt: TGTGCCACCAGCAGTCGCCAAGGGACGGGTACTGGGTCAGATACGCAGTATTTT

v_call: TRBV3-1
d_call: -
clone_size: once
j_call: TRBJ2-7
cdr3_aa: CASEVTGEQYF
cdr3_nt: TGTGCCAGCGAGGTGACGGGCGAGCAGTACTTC

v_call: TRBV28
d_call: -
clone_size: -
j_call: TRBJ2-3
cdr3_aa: CASAALEHTQYF
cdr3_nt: TGTGCCAGCGCCGCCTTGGAACATACGCAGTATTTT

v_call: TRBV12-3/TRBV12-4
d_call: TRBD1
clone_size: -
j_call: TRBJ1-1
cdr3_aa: CASSDRDNTEAFF
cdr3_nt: TGTGCCAGCTCGGACAGGGATAACACTGAAGCTTTCTTT

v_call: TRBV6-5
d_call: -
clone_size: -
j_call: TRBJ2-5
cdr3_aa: CASSYSRGIQETQYF
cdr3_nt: TGTGCCAGCAGTTACTCGAGGGGAATTCAAGAGACCCAGTACTTC

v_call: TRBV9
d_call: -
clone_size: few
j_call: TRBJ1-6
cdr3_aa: CASSVTGTAPGSPLHF
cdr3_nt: TGTGCCAGCAGCGTAACGGGGACTGCTCCGGGTTCACCCCTCCACTTT

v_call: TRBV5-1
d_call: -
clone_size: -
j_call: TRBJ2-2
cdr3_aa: CASSSEETYNTGELFF
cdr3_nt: TGCGCCAGCAGCTCGGAGGAGACATACAACACCGGGGAGCTGTTTTTT

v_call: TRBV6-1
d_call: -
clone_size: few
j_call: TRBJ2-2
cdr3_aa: CASSEGSGSGELFF
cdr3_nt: TGTGCCAGCAGTGAAGGATCCGGGTCCGGGGAGCTGTTTTTT

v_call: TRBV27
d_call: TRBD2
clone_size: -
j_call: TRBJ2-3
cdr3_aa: CASSLLSGGDTQYF
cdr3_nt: TGTGCCAGCAGTTTATTAAGCGGGGGGGATACGCAGTATTTT